Shown below are 15 T cell receptor beta chains from a single sample sequenced in a study of T cells in narcolepsy listed by TCRdb under 2018. The method behind the library was the immunoSEQ multiplex PCR assay. The clones in this table, taken by TCRdb from immuneACCESS, are in-frame only. Not every clone is retained; where verified, under half of the shortfall comes from an unresolved V gene, and the cause of the rest is unknown. The sample table contains approximately 25,000 clones; only one count was recorded for 86% of them. The ten largest account for roughly 1.1% of the sample. Specimen: CD45RA- memory CD4+ T cells from PBMCs. Sample cell subset or site, as interpreted from the label and publication: memory T cells sorted ex vivo from peripheral blood. All receptors come from a human donor with narcolepsy.

This chain links TRBV21-1 with TRBJ1-5; TRBD1 is the table's D call and was not checked against the DNA. TRBV21-1 is a pseudogene locus. This CDR3 is 16 amino acids long. The CDR3 region has the DNA TGTGCCAGCAGCGAAGGGGCGCCCCCGGGCAATCAGCCCCAGCATTTT. Amino acid sequence: CASSEGAPPGNQPQHF.

Worth noting for this clone: Mismatch with germline at one junction end may stem from a read error. V gene TRBV29-1 combines with J gene TRBJ1-2; D unclear. The CDR3 loop spans 12 amino acids. Germline loops: CDR1 SQVTM, CDR2 ANQGSEA. The CDR3 sequence is CSVGNPNYGHTF. The DNA for the CDR3 is TGCAGCGTTGGGAACCCGAACTATGGCCACACCTTC.

The CDR3 DNA sequence: TGCGCCAGCAGCCAAGAGGGTCAGCGGCCGTCCTACGAGCAGTACTTC. Protein sequence: CASSQEGQRPSYEQYF. This chain uses TRBV4-1 with TRBJ2-7, with a possible D match to TRBD2 (5 bases). The V gene's germline CDR1 is MGHRA and CDR2 YSYEKL. V gave up 0 bases and J gave up 1 base, with 13 bases separating them. The CDR3 spans 16 residues.

The genes are TRBV5-4 and TRBJ2-3; the D gene could be TRBD1 or TRBD2 (5 bases each). The CDR3 loop spans 16 amino acids. Germline V CDR1 and CDR2: SGHNT, YYREEE (reference sequence). Deletions cut 3 bases from V and 2 bases from J, with 16 bases between. The CDR3 protein is CASSSGTSTPTDTQYF. DNA of the CDR3: TGTGCCAGCAGCTCCGGGACGTCGACTCCCACAGATACGCAGTATTTT.

V and J are TRBV7-9 and TRBJ2-3; either TRBD1 or TRBD2 may fit D (5 bases each). The V end was cut by 6 bases, the J end by 6 bases, with 10 bases between. This CDR3 comprises 12 residues. Germline V gene sequence: CDR1 SEHNR, CDR2 FQNEAQ (reference sequence). CDR3 protein: CASSSEGDTQYF. As DNA, the CDR3 is TGTGCCAGCAGTTCAGAGGGGGATACGCAGTATTTT.

The chain uses TRBV15 and TRBJ2-7; D gene ambiguous. The CDR3 totals 13 residues. With 0 bases removed from V and 3 bases from J, the gap between germline ends came to 6 bases. CDR1 is LNHNV, CDR2 YYDKDF, per germline (reference sequence). DNA for the CDR3: TGTGCCACCAGCAGAGATTACGTCTACGAGCAGTACTTC. It codes for CATSRDYVYEQYF.

The V call is TRBV2, the J call TRBJ1-5, with 9 nucleotides matching TRBD1. Germline V gene data show CDR1 as SNHLY and CDR2 as FYNNEI. The CDR3 runs to 15 residues. J was trimmed by 8 bases and V by 2 bases; bases with no gene match: 7. This CDR3 reads CASSERQGVDKPQHF. DNA for the CDR3: TGTGCCAGCAGTGAACGACAGGGGGTGGATAAGCCCCAGCATTTT. Full variable domain (outside the CDR3, taken from reference TRBV2 and TRBJ1-5): EPEVTQTPSHQVTQMGQEVILRCVPISNHLYFYWYRQILGQKVEFLVSFYNNEISEKSEIFDDQFSVERPDGSNFTLKIRSTKLEDSAMYFCASSERQGVDKPQHFGDGTRLSIL.

As concerns this clone: Other nucleotide sequences in the sample specify the same CDR3. The chain uses TRBV10-3 and TRBJ2-7; no clear D. V lost 5 bases to trimming and J lost 7 bases, with 12 bases between them. The CDR3 is made up of 12 amino acids. In germline, CDR1 is ENHRY, CDR2 SYGVKD. This CDR3 reads CAISPLGTEQYF. Here the CDR3 DNA reads TGTGCCATCAGTCCCCTGGGCACGGAGCAGTACTTC.

This chain uses TRBV6-5 with TRBJ1-1; D call uncertain. CDR1 MNHEY and CDR2 SVGAGI come from the germline V gene. V was trimmed by 0 bases and J by 6 bases, leaving 17 bases between them. This CDR3 region has 16 residues. The CDR3 spells CASSYSIYLSGSEAFF. In DNA form, the CDR3 reads TGTGCCAGCAGTTACTCGATTTACCTGAGTGGATCTGAAGCTTTCTTT.

V gene TRBV5-4 combines with J gene TRBJ1-3, with 10 bases fitting TRBD1. V dropped 4 bases and J dropped 3; count of bases not matched to a gene: 7. This CDR3 region has 16 residues. CDR1 is SGHNT, CDR2 YYREEE, per germline (reference sequence). The DNA of the CDR3 is TGTGCCAGCAGCAGGGGACAGGGGCAGGTTGGAAACACCATATATTTT. This encodes CASSRGQGQVGNTIYF.

The chain has TRBV6-1 and TRBJ1-1; a possible D gene is TRBD1 (5 bases). The CDR3 contains 13 residues. The germline V gene has CDR1 MNHNS and CDR2 SASEGT. V was clipped by 4 bases and J by 1 base, with 7 bases between them. This CDR3 is CASSADRNTEAFF. DNA for the CDR3: TGTGCCAGCAGTGCTGACAGGAACACTGAAGCTTTCTTT.

The chain employs TRBV5-6 and TRBJ2-1; TRBD2 agrees at 8 bases. This CDR3 comprises 16 residues. Looked up from germline, CDR1 is SGHDT and CDR2 is YYEEEE. The junction had 12 bases not matched to a gene; V was cut back by 1 base and J by 9 bases. Here the CDR3 DNA reads TGTGCCAGCAGCTTGATTAGCGGGGTAATCGGGCGTGAGCAGTTCTTC. This sequence encodes CASSLISGVIGREQFF.

The rearrangement joins TRBV7-2 to TRBJ1-1; D not resolved. This CDR3 is built from 15 residues. Germline lookup yields CDR1 SGHTA and CDR2 FQGNSA. V dropped 5 bases and J dropped 0 bases, with 13 bases sitting between them. The CDR3 sequence is CASSVGMGMNTEAFF. Here the CDR3 DNA reads TGTGCCAGCAGCGTAGGTATGGGGATGAACACTGAAGCTTTCTTT.

The chain's CDR3 is CASSLDRGFENIQYF. The CDR3 DNA reads as TGTGCCAGCAGCTTAGATCGGGGATTCGAAAACATTCAGTACTTC. The chain joins TRBV7-2 to TRBJ2-4; TRBD2 might be the D (5 bases). The CDR3 sequence is 15 residues long. Germline V gene data show CDR1 as SGHTA and CDR2 as FQGNSA. Between the trimmed V and J ends, which lost 1 base and 5 bases, there was a span of 12 bases.

The CDR3: CASLTSGAGGYTF. In DNA, the CDR3 is TGTGCCAGCCTTACCTCGGGGGCGGGTGGCTACACCTTC. The V and J genes are TRBV6-1 and TRBJ1-2; tentative D call: TRBD1 (6 bases). Germline values: CDR1 MNHNS, CDR2 SASEGT. This CDR3 spans 13 amino acids. V was pared by 8 bases and J by 7 bases, with 17 bases between.